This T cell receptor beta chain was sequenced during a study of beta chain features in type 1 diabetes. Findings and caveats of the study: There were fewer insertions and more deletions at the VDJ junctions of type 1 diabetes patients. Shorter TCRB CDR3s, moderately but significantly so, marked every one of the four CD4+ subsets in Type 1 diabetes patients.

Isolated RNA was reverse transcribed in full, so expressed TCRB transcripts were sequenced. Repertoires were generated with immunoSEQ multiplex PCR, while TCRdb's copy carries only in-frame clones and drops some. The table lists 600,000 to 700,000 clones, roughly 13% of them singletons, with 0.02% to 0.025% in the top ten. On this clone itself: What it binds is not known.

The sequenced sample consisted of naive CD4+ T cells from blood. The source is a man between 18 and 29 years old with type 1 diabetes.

CDR3 in amino acids: CASSAYRGDTEAFF. The CDR3 nucleotides are TGTGCCAGCAGTGCCTACAGGGGAGACACTGAAGCTTTCTTT. The chain uses TRBV25-1 and TRBJ1-1; 7 bases align to TRBD1. Looked up from germline, CDR1 is MGHDK and CDR2 is SYGVNS. The trim removed 4 bases at V and 3 bases at J, leaving 5 bases unmatched. The CDR3 loop spans 14 amino acids.